The sequence of this TCR beta chain was determined in a study of CD8+ T cells in alopecia areata. Findings of the study overall: Many expanded lesional clones stayed in scalp and blood while on tofacitinib. Tofacitinib delivered significant drops in scalp clonality and in expanded CD8+ clones among the top 100.

A note on this clone: The antigen is unknown. At the DNA level, this CDR3 is encoded by other sequences in the same sample as well.

As to treatment: oral pan-JAK inhibitor, 5-10 mg twice daily. Alopecia areata patients gave lesional scalp punch biopsies and peripheral blood samples. cDNA serving as the sequencing template came from extracted, reverse transcribed RNA. Clones were sequenced by immunoSEQ multiplex PCR, and TCRdb holds only the in-frame ones, with some missing. The data hold around 200,000 clones, with around 66% observed a single time. The CDR3 contains 12 residues. The germline V and J ends were trimmed by 6 bases and 2 bases, with 5 bases remaining between them. Per germline, CDR1 ENHRY and CDR2 SYGVKD. Here the sequenced sample was CD4+ T cells sorted from blood, taken at week 4, from a patient treated with tofacitinib. This sequence joins TRBV10-3 and TRBJ1-5; D ambiguous. The clonotype originates from a human donor with alopecia areata. The CDR3: CAISGGNQPQHF. As DNA, the CDR3 is TGTGCCATCAGCGGGGGCAATCAGCCCCAGCATTTT.